The clone carrying this T cell receptor beta chain was recorded at least ten times. The CDR3 sequence is 13 residues long. Trimming shortened V by 5 bases and J by 3 bases, and 10 bases separated the two germline ends. Germline V CDR1 and CDR2: SGHVS, FNYEAQ. Amplification of TCR beta CDR3 regions was performed using RNA transcripts as template. TCR CDR3 underwent first-round RT-PCR with the HTBI primer set. TCRdb passed the multiplex PCR reads through MiXCR, listing each CDR3 protein once. The sample includes approximately 560,000 distinct CDR3 sequences, about 43% seen only once; the top ten take 8.2%. These data come from a study of T cells in Graves' hyperthyroidism and ophthalmopathy. The hyperthyroidism was newly diagnosed and had lasted under 2 months; the patients were aged 18 to 65.

The sample taken for sequencing was peripheral blood or thyroid tissue (not recorded which). The genes are TRBV7-6 and TRBJ1-2; D ambiguous. This sequence originates from a woman aged 18-29 years with Graves' hyperthyroidism. The CDR3 DNA reads as TGTGCCAGCAGCCCCGAGCGGGACTATGGCTACACCTTC. Its translation is CASSPERDYGYTF.